This TCR beta chain was found in a study of memory CD4+ T cells and cytomegalovirus serostatus. The CDR3 has 17 amino acids. Germline lookup yields CDR1 SNHLY and CDR2 FYNNEI. Trimming took 4 bases from V and 0 from J, leaving 16 bases between them. The sort gate was single viable CD3+CD4+CD8-CD45RO+ cells for memory CD4+ T cells. This clone was counted between two and nine times. The assay was immunoSEQ multiplex PCR, and TCRdb's table has in-frame clones only and misses some. This table holds over 65,000 clones, roughly three quarters found once. The chain recombines TRBV2 with TRBJ2-1, with no clear D. The sequenced sample consisted of memory CD4+ T cells from blood. The sequence was obtained from an adult in good health and CMV-seropositive. CDR3 DNA: TGTGCCAGCAGTGCTGTAAGGTCTTCCAGCTCCTACAATGAGCAGTTCTTC. Translated, it gives CASSAVRSSSSYNEQFF.